This is a list of T cell receptor beta chains from one sample in a study of T cells after yellow fever vaccination. TCRdb reprocessed the 5' RACE reads via MiXCR and lists one record per CDR3 protein. The sample carries more than 300,000 distinct CDR3 sequences, 9.5% to 12% recorded once. This specimen was CD4+ T cells sorted from PBMCs, taken 45 days after the yellow fever booster vaccination. All receptors come from a man aged 18 to 30 who received the YFV17D yellow fever vaccine. CDR3s include the opening cysteine and the closing phenylalanine or tryptophan. A D gene is named only where the DNA matches it firmly. Size values are once, few and many counts, or a class for expanded clones, and some rows have none.

>TRBV12-3/TRBV12-4|.|TRBJ1-6|.
TGTGCCAGCAGCTACGGGGGAGTGGATTCACCCCTCCACTTT
CASSYGGVDSPLHF
>TRBV18|many|TRBJ2-1|.
TGTGCCAGCTCACCGCCCCCTCCGAGCTCCTACAATGAGCAGTTCTTC
CASSPPPPSSYNEQFF
>TRBV6-5|.|TRBJ2-5|TRBD1
TGTGCCAGCAGTTACTCGACAGGGAGTGAGACCCAGTACTTC
CASSYSTGSETQYF
>TRBV6-5|.|TRBJ2-5|TRBD1
TGTGCCAGCACCAAGACAGGGAGACGCCAAGAGACCCAGTACTTC
CASTKTGRRQETQYF
>TRBV29-1|.|TRBJ1-1|.
TGCAGCGCTGCGCCACCCGAGGGGGCTTTCTTT
CSAAPPEGAFF
>TRBV20-1|.|TRBJ2-2|.
TGCAGTGCCCGTCCGCAGGACACCGGGGAGCTGTTTTTT
CSARPQDTGELFF
>TRBV6-5|few|TRBJ1-2|.
TGTGCCAGCAGACCCACATCGACAGTTAACCATGGCTACACCTTC
CASRPTSTVNHGYTF
>TRBV7-2|many|TRBJ2-2|TRBD2
TGTGCCAGCTTGTCCCAGGCGGGGGGTGAAACCGGGGAGCTGTTTTTT
CASLSQAGGETGELFF
>TRBV24-1|few|TRBJ2-2|TRBD2
TGTGCCACCAGTGGACTAGCGGGGGCCAACACGAACACCGGGGAGCTGTTTTTT
CATSGLAGANTNTGELFF
>TRBV6-2/TRBV6-3|.|TRBJ1-1|.
TGTGCCAGCAGTTACGGTACGTCGGGGGCGCGTGTTGAAGCTTTCTTT
CASSYGTSGARVEAFF
>TRBV6-2/TRBV6-3|.|TRBJ2-3|.
TGTGCCAGCAGTTATCGCTGGCAAGAAGATACGCAGTATTTT
CASSYRWQEDTQYF
>TRBV5-1|.|TRBJ1-2|.
TGCGCCAGCAGCATCTCCAGGCCGGGGTATGGCTACACCTTC
CASSISRPGYGYTF
>TRBV5-1|many|TRBJ1-1|.
TGCGCCAGCAGCCCCGGAGGGGCCGCGAACACTGAAGCTTTCTTT
CASSPGGAANTEAFF
>TRBV7-2|many|TRBJ2-3|.
TGTGCCAGCAGCTTAGTTGTGGGCGCAGATACGCAGTATTTT
CASSLVVGADTQYF
>TRBV20-1|.|TRBJ2-2|.
TGCAGTGCTAGAGGGGGGAGCACCGGGGAGCTGTTTTTT
CSARGGSTGELFF
>TRBV5-1|.|TRBJ1-4|TRBD1
TGCGCCAGCAGGGCCGGGACAGGGGAGGAAAAACTGTTTTTT
CASRAGTGEEKLFF
>TRBV6-6|.|TRBJ1-1|TRBD1
TGTGCCAGCAAGGGACAGCTGAACACTGAAGCTTTCTTT
CASKGQLNTEAFF
>TRBV25-1|.|TRBJ2-1|.
TGTGCCAGCAGTGGAATGGGTGAGCAGTTCTTC
CASSGMGEQFF
>TRBV6-5|few|TRBJ1-1|.
TGTGCCAGCAGTTACTCGTATACGAATGCAGGAGGGTTCACTGAAGCTTTCTTT
CASSYSYTNAGGFTEAFF
>TRBV10-2|.|TRBJ2-7|.
TGCGCCAGCAGTAGATCTGATACCTACGAGCAGTACTTC
CASSRSDTYEQYF
>TRBV12-3/TRBV12-4|many|TRBJ1-5|.
TGTGCCAGCAGCGCTCTGGAGATTCAGCCCCAGCATTTT
CASSALEIQPQHF
>TRBV3-1|.|TRBJ2-7|.
TGTGCCAGCAGCCAGGACCATATGGGACGCGAGCAGTACTTC
CASSQDHMGREQYF
>TRBV12-3/TRBV12-4|few|TRBJ2-7|.
TGTGCCAGCAGTTTTTCAGGGGACGAGCAGTACTTC
CASSFSGDEQYF
>TRBV3-1|.|TRBJ1-6|.
TGTGCCAGCAGCCCGCAGGGGACCATGGTGGATTCACCCCTCCACTTT
CASSPQGTMVDSPLHF
>TRBV20-1|.|TRBJ2-1|TRBD2
TGCAGTGCTAGGGACCCCGGGACTAGTCCCGAGCAGTTCTTC
CSARDPGTSPEQFF
>TRBV5-1|many|TRBJ2-1|.
TGCGCCAGCAGCTTGGTTGAGGCAGGGGGGAATGAGCAGTTCTTC
CASSLVEAGGNEQFF
>TRBV10-3|few|TRBJ1-5|.
TGTGCCATCAGTGAAGCCAAGATTGGTCAGCCCCAGCATTTT
CAISEAKIGQPQHF
>TRBV6-6|few|TRBJ2-1|.
TGTGCCAGCAGTTACCCGACCGGGACGGCCAATGAGCAGTTCTTC
CASSYPTGTANEQFF
>TRBV7-2|.|TRBJ2-5|.
TGTGCCAGCAGCTTAAACGGGGGGCCTGAGACCCAGTACTTC
CASSLNGGPETQYF
>TRBV21-1|.|TRBJ1-2|.
TGTGCCAGGAGGAAAGGCCCGGGGTACGGCTACACCTTC
CARRKGPGYGYTF
>TRBV6-5|few|TRBJ2-1|.
TGTGCCAGCAGCACCTTAACCGCCCCTCACAATGAGCAGTTCTTC
CASSTLTAPHNEQFF
>TRBV12-3/TRBV12-4|once|TRBJ2-3|.
TGTGCCAGCAGCCCGATAGGGGGCACAGATACGCAGTATTTT
CASSPIGGTDTQYF
>TRBV5-1|.|TRBJ1-1|TRBD1
TGCGCCAGCAGCTTGGGCGCAGGGGGGGACACTGAAGCTTTCTTT
CASSLGAGGDTEAFF
>TRBV6-5|few|TRBJ1-2|.
TGTGCCAGCAGTTACTTCCCAGGGACTAACTATGGCTACACCTTC
CASSYFPGTNYGYTF
>TRBV21-1|.|TRBJ2-2|.
TGTGCCAGCAGCAACAGGTCTAAGGACACCGGGGAGCTGTTTTTT
CASSNRSKDTGELFF
>TRBV4-1|few|TRBJ2-3|.
TGCGCCAGCAGCCATAGGACAATCCAAGATACGCAGTATTTT
CASSHRTIQDTQYF
>TRBV20-1|few|TRBJ1-5|.
TGCAGTGCTTCACCCCTGGAATCGAGCAATCAGCCCCAGCATTTT
CSASPLESSNQPQHF
>TRBV10-3|few|TRBJ1-1|TRBD1
TGTGCCATCAGTCGGGGACAGAGACTCATTTATCTCACTGAAGCTTTCTTT
CAISRGQRLIYLTEAFF
>TRBV12-2|.|TRBJ1-5|.
TGTGCAAGTCGCACAAGGACATGCGGCAATCAGCCCCAGCATTTT
CASRTRTCGNQPQHF
>TRBV12-5|.|TRBJ2-1|.
TGTGCTAGTGGTTTGGTAGTACTGGCTTACAATGAGCAGTTCTTC
CASGLVVLAYNEQFF
>TRBV12-5|many|TRBJ2-1|.
TGTGCTAGTGGTTTGGTTTTTGGACCAGGCTACAATGAGCAGTTCTTC
CASGLVFGPGYNEQFF
>TRBV2|.|TRBJ1-2|.
TGTGCCAGCAGTGAACCCGTGCAGGGTCGTCGTTTATCTGACTATGGCTACACCTTC
CASSEPVQGRRLSDYGYTF
>TRBV10-3|many|TRBJ2-5|TRBD1
TGTGCCATCAAAGGGACAGACCTTCAAGAGACCCAGTACTTC
CAIKGTDLQETQYF
>TRBV5-1|many|TRBJ1-2|.
TGCGCCAGCGGGTCAGGGGATCGCAACTATGGCTACACCTTC
CASGSGDRNYGYTF
>TRBV12-3/TRBV12-4|.|TRBJ2-3|.
TGTGCCAGCACCTTGGGGGGGGCCCACACAGATACGCAGTATTTT
CASTLGGAHTDTQYF
>TRBV12-3/TRBV12-4|few|TRBJ1-2|.
TGTGCCAGCAGTGCCCAGGGTAAACATGGCTACACCTTC
CASSAQGKHGYTF
>TRBV4-2|.|TRBJ1-3|.
TGTGCCAGCAGCCAAGGGGCTAGCCAATACTCTGGAAACACCATATATTTT
CASSQGASQYSGNTIYF
>TRBV19|.|TRBJ2-3|.
TGTGCCAGTAGAGGCGGGCTAACGCAGTATTTT
CASRGGLTQYF
>TRBV28|many|TRBJ2-2|.
TGTGCCAGCAGGAATGGAGGGAACACCGGGGAGCTGTTTTTT
CASRNGGNTGELFF
>TRBV11-3|many|TRBJ2-5|TRBD1
TGTGCCAGCAGCTTCGGACAGGAAGAGACCCAGTACTTC
CASSFGQEETQYF
>TRBV7-9|many|TRBJ2-1|.
TGTGCCAGCAGCCCCGGTAATGAGCAGTTCTTC
CASSPGNEQFF
>TRBV6-1|few|TRBJ1-6|.
TGTGCCAGCAGTGAAATAGTGACAGTCCCTTCACCCCTCCACTTT
CASSEIVTVPSPLHF